The sequence of this T cell receptor beta chain was determined in a study of molecular identifiers for immune sequencing clone quantification. This clonotype was found many times. Methods described previously were used for bulk TCR libraries, and listed TCR primers were applied. TCRdb passed the PCR reads through MiXCR, listing each CDR3 protein once. The repertoire includes a few hundred thousand distinct CDR3 sequences, over 20% of them detected once, and 0.84% sits in the top ten. Using 10%, 30% or 50% RNA, naive CD8 libraries were derived from around 20,000 to 1,000,000 sorted cells. Germline CDR1 is SGHTA and CDR2 is FQGNSA. V lost 4 bases, J lost 1 base, and 11 bases lay in between. This CDR3 region has 15 residues.

The sequenced material came from naive CD8+ T cells from blood, with Jurkat cell RNA spiked in. The subset: FACS-sorted CD8+CD4-CCR7+CD45RA+ naive T cells. The chain combines TRBV7-2 with TRBJ1-3; unclear D gene. The sequence was collected from a human donor in good health. Some libraries in this study had Jurkat cell RNA spiked in. The CDR3 DNA follows: TGTGCCAGCAGCTACGGACGGACTTCTGGAAACACCATATATTTT. This gives the protein CASSYGRTSGNTIYF.